This TCR beta chain was identified in a study of T cell responses to AZD1222 COVID-19 vaccine. This clone was observed a handful of times. Sequenced by immunoSEQ multiplex PCR; TCRdb stores in-frame clones only, minus some. Of about 120,000 clones listed, just over 90% are singletons. The TCR comes from an adult who received the AZD1222 COVID-19 vaccine. Sequencing was performed on peripheral blood, taken 28 days after the second AZD1222 dose.

This CDR3 is CASSMGTGLLEKLFF. CDR3 DNA sequence: TGTGCCAGCAGTATGGGGACAGGACTACTTGAAAAACTGTTTTTT. V usage is TRBV6-2 or TRBV6-3 and J usage is TRBJ1-4, with TRBD1 identical over 8 bases. V lost 5 bases, J lost 7 bases, and 9 bases stayed unmatched. From germline, CDR1 is MNHEY and CDR2 SVGEGT. This CDR3 spans 15 amino acids.